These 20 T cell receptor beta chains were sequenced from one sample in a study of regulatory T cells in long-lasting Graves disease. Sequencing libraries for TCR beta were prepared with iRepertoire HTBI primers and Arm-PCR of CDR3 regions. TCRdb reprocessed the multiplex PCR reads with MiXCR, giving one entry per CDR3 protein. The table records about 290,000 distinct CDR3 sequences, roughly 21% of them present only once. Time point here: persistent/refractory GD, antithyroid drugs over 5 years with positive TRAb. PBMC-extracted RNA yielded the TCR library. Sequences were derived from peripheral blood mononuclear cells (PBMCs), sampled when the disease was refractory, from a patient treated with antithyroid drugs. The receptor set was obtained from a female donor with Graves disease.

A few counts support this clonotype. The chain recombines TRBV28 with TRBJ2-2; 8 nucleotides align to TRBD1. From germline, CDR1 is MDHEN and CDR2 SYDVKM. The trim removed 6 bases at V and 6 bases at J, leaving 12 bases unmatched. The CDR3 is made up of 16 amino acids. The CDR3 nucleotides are TGTGCCAGCAGACGAGAACCCCCGACAGGGGCCGGGGAGCTGTTTTTT. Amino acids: CASRREPPTGAGELFF. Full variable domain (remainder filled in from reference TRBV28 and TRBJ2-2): DVKVTQSSRYLVKRTGEKVFLECVQDMDHENMFWYRQDPGLGLRLIYFSYDVKMKEKGDIPEGYSVSREKKERFSLILESASTNQTSMYLCASRREPPTGAGELFFGEGSRLTVL.

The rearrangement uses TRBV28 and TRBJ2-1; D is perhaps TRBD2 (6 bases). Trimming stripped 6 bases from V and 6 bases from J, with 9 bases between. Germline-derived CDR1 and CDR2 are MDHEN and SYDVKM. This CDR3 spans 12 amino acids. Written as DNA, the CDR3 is TGTGCCAGCAGGGAGGGAGCCAATGAGCAGTTCTTC. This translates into CASREGANEQFF.

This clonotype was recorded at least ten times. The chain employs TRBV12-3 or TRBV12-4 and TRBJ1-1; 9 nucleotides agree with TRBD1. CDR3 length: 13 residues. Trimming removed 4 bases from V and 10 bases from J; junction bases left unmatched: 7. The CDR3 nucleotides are TGTGCCAGCAGTTCGGGACAGGGTGTTAGAGCTTTCTTT. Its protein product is CASSSGQGVRAFF.

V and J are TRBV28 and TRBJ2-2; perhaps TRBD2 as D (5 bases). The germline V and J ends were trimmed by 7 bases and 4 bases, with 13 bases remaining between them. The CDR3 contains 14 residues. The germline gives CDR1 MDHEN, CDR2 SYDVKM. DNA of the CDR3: TGTGCCAGCAACTTGGACGGGGTCACCGGGGAGCTGTTTTTT. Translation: CASNLDGVTGELFF. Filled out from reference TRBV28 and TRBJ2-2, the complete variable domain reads DVKVTQSSRYLVKRTGEKVFLECVQDMDHENMFWYRQDPGLGLRLIYFSYDVKMKEKGDIPEGYSVSREKKERFSLILESASTNQTSMYLCASNLDGVTGELFFGEGSRLTVL.

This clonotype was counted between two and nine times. The CDR3 region is CASSGTGFLSNQPQHF. CDR3 DNA: TGTGCCAGCTCAGGGACAGGGTTTTTGAGCAATCAGCCCCAGCATTTT. The chain carries TRBV12-3 or TRBV12-4 and TRBJ1-5; 9 bases match TRBD1. J lost 1 base, V lost 8 bases, and 9 bases had no gene match. CDR3 length: 16 residues.

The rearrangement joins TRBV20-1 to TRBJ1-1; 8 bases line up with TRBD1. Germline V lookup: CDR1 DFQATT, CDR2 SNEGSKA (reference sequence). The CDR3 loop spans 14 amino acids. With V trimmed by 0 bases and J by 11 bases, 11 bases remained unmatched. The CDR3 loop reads CSARDLSRTGRAFF. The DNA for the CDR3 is TGCAGTGCTAGAGATCTGAGCCGGACAGGGCGGGCTTTCTTT.

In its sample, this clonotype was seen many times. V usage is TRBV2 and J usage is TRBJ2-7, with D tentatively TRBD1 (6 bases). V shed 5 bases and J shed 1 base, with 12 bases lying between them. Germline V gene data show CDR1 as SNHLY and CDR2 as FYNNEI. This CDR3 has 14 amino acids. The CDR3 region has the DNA TGTGCCAGCAGTTGGACAGAAATGTCCTACGAGCAGTACTTC. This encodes CASSWTEMSYEQYF.

The CDR3 spells CASSIDRGPTEAFF. CDR3 DNA: TGTGCCAGTAGTATAGACAGGGGGCCCACTGAAGCTTTCTTT. The V call is TRBV19, the J call TRBJ1-1, with 8 bases fitting TRBD1. The CDR3 is 14 residues long. CDR1 is LNHDA, CDR2 SQIVND, per germline (reference sequence). The V segment lost 0 bases and the J segment 4 bases; nucleotides outside the gene matches: 1.

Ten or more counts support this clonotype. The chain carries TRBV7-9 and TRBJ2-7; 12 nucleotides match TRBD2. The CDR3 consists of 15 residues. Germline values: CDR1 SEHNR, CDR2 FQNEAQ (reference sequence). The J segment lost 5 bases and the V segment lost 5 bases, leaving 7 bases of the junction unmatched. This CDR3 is CASSPRTSGTNEQYF. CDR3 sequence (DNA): TGTGCCAGCAGCCCAAGGACTAGCGGGACGAACGAGCAGTACTTC.

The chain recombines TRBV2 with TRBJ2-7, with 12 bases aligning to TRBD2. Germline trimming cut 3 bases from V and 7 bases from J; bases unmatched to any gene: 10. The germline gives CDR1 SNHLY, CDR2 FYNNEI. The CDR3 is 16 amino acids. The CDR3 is CASSDQRLAGASEQYF. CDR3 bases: TGTGCCAGCAGTGATCAACGACTAGCGGGAGCTAGTGAGCAGTACTTC.

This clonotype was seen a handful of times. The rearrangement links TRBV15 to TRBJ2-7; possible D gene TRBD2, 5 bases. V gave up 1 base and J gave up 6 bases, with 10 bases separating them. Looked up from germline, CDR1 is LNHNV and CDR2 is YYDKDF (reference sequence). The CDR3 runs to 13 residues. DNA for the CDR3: TGTGCCACCAGCAGAGTACTAGTATCCGAGCAGTACTTC. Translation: CATSRVLVSEQYF.

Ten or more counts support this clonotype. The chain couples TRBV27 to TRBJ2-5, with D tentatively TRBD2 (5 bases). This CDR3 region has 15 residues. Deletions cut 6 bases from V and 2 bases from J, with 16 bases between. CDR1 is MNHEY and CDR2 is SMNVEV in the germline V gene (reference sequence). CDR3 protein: CASSPRGKPQETQYF. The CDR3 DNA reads TGTGCCAGCAGCCCACGGGGAAAGCCACAAGAGACCCAGTACTTC.

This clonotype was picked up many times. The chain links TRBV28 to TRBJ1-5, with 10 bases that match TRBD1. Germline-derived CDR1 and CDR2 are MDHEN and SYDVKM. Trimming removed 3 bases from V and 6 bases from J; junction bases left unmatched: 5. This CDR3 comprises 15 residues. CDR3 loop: CASSLDRGGFQPQHF. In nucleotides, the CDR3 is TGTGCCAGCAGTTTGGACAGGGGGGGATTTCAGCCCCAGCATTTT.

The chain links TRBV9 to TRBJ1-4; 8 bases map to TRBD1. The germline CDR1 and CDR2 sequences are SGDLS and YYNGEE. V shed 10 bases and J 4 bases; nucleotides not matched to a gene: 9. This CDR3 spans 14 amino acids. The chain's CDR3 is CAPQEDRVNEKLFF. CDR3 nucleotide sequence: TGTGCCCCCCAGGAGGACAGGGTTAATGAAAAACTGTTTTTT.

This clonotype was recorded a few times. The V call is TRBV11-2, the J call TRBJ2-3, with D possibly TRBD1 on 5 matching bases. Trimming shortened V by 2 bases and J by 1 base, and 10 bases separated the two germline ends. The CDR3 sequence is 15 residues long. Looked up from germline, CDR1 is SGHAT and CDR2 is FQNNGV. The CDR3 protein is CASSLRGAGTDTQYF. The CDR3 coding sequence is TGTGCCAGCAGCTTAAGGGGCGCAGGCACAGATACGCAGTATTTT.

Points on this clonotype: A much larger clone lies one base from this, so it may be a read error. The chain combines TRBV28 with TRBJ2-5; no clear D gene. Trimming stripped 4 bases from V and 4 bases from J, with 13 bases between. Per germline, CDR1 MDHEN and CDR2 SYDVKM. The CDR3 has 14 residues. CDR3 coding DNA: TGTGCCAGCAGTTGGACGGCTCCCGTAGAGACCCAGTACTTC. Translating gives CASSWTAPVETQYF.

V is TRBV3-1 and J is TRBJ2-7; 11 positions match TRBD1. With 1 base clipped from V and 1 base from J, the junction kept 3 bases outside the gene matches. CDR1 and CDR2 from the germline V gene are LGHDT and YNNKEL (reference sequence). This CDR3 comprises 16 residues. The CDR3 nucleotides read TGTGCCAGCAGCCAAGGGACAGGGGGCGAGTCCTACGAGCAGTACTTC. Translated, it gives CASSQGTGGESYEQYF.

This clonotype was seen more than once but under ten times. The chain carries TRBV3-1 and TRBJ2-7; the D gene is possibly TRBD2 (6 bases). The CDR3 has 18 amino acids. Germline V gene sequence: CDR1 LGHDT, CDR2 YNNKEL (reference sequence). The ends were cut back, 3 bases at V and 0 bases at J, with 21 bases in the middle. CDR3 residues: CASSQTNIAAGTSYEQYF. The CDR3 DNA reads TGTGCCAGCAGCCAGACAAATATTGCGGCGGGAACCTCCTACGAGCAGTACTTC.

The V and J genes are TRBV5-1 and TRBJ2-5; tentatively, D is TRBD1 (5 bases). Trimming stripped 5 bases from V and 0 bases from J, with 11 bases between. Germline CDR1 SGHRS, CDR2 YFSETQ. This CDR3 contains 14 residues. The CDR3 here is CASRFGHDQETQYF. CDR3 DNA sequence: TGCGCCAGCAGATTCGGACACGACCAAGAGACCCAGTACTTC.

CDR3 sequence reads: CASSLPSGSREQYF. The CDR3 DNA is TGTGCCAGCAGTTTGCCTAGCGGGAGCCGCGAGCAGTACTTC. This rearrangement joins TRBV28 to TRBJ2-7; 10 bases align to TRBD2. Germline assignment: CDR1 MDHEN and CDR2 SYDVKM. The CDR3 totals 14 residues. V lost 3 bases and J lost 6; bases outside the gene matches: 5.